This note documents a single T cell receptor beta chain sequence. Its antigen is not known. Compared with germline, one end of the junction differs, possibly owing to a read error. The data are from a study of cytomegalovirus exposure and HLA in healthy donors. Study information: A previous analysis identified approximately 120 million unique TCR beta sequences derived from about 180 million T cells. Study-wide results and limits: Using a false discovery rate of 0.05, a later analysis showed that some 16,000 TCR beta sequences were associated with HLA alleles.

This CDR3 has 16 amino acids. The V gene's germline CDR1 is SEHNR and CDR2 FQNEAQ (reference sequence). In the PCR, 60 Vbeta and 13 Jbeta primers were used. Method: immunoSEQ multiplex PCR; TCRdb's copy keeps in-frame clones and lacks some. The repertoire has fewer than 250,000 clones, about 84% of them found once; the top ten carry over 1%. The TCR originated in a human donor in good health. The sequenced sample was PBMCs. The genes are TRBV7-9 and TRBJ2-1; the D gene is possibly TRBD2 (5 bases). The CDR3 spells CSSSLEGGQWGNEQFF. Here the CDR3 DNA reads TGTTCCAGCAGCTTAGAAGGAGGTCAGTGGGGCAATGAGCAGTTCTTC.